This TCR beta chain was identified during a study of blood T cells in healthy people across ages (dated by TCRdb to 2013 to 2016). Looking at the study overall: In model experiments, template switching captured about one uniquely barcoded TCR beta cDNA molecule for every two T cells. The donors were divided into four age groups: young (average approximately 17 years), middle-aged (approximately 39), aged (around 59) and long-lived (more than 75). Using the same blood draw, the study looked at two additional independent replicas of 1 million unique cDNA reads for two donors, one aged 18 to 29 and the other aged 80 or older. Age-related changes in TCR beta repertoire diversity were measured in the study by deep sequencing normalized with unique cDNA molecular identifiers. To avoid experimental bias, donors of different ages were spread randomly across the sequencing lanes.

Receptor libraries were prepared by 5' RACE. The sequencing machine was an Illumina HiSeq 2500. The second PCR ran for about 7 to 11 cycles and used a J-beta primer mix along with a sample-barcoded 5' primer. A unique molecular identifier was introduced onto each TCR beta cDNA molecule by a template-switch 5' adaptor carrying 12 random nucleotides. Each sample yielded at least 3 million CDR3-containing paired-end reads. First-strand cDNA synthesis was performed from all RNA using the Mint cDNA synthesis kit, with priming by a TRBC-specific oligonucleotide. Following uracil-DNA glycosylase treatment, all cDNA underwent a first 18-cycle PCR with the universal primers M1SS and BC2_uni_R. The published analysis was carried out like this. Each sample was normalized by randomly selecting 1 million high-quality reads, each carrying a distinct molecular identifier. Reads sharing molecular identifiers were discarded rather than binned into consensus sequences. MiTCR, run with a Q25 quality threshold and the strictest error-elimination algorithm, handled CDR3 identification, clonotype clustering and error correction. A nonparametric unseen species model with Euler transformation was used to estimate a lower bound on total TCR beta diversity. Through fastp at Q25 and MiXCR, TCRdb rebuilt clones from the public reads, retaining in-frame beta chains. Each record represents a unique CDR3 protein, reported with the most common genes and DNA among its rows. The V and J calls were not made by the authors but by TCRdb's processing. For this sample there are more than 1 million distinct CDR3 sequences; more than 40% appear just once. The leading ten clones occupy 18% of the sample.

The CDR1 and CDR2 encoded by the germline V gene are SGHTA and FQGTGA. The CDR3 starts with the cysteine, ends with the phenylalanine, and has 14 residues. Of all the DNA, just the CDR3 is kept, 42 bases in frame from base 1. Results the study describes overall, beyond this receptor: As age increased, observed TCR beta diversity per million T cells dropped in a roughly linear way, and a significant reduction was already evident by age 40. Since profiling was done on bulk unsorted PBMCs, naive and antigen-experienced compartments could not be conclusively compared. Compared with the aged group, the long-lived group had more naive CD4+ T cells, fewer expanded clones and increased TCR diversity, suggesting age selection. Because donor CMV infection status was unknown, age-related changes in expanded clonotypes were potentially confounded. Estimates of total diversity from one million sequenced T cells were regarded as lower bounds and underestimates. The percentage of naive T cells measured by flow cytometry correlated strongly with observed TCR beta diversity.

As to this clonotype: Which antigen it targets is not known. It may be a read error: a sequence one base away is much more abundant.

Donors were a few dozen systemically healthy Caucasian individuals from Russia aged roughly 6 to 90 years. Roughly 10 milliliters of peripheral blood were collected from each donor into EDTA-treated Vacutainer tubes. Ficoll-Paque density-gradient centrifugation was used to isolate PBMCs, with at least 7 million per sample. Trizol reagent was used to extract total RNA from the PBMCs, yielding at least 5.5 micrograms per sample. For every donor, flow cytometry on a PBMC aliquot measured the percentage of naive CD45RAhigh/CD27high T cells. The sequence links TRBV7-3 to TRBJ2-1; TRBD2 agrees with 7 junctional bases. What was sequenced was blood. The origin of this receptor is a woman aged 60-75 years in good health. For the CDR3, the sequence is CAGSLSGMSNEQFF. In nucleotide form, the sequence is TGTGCCGGCAGCTTAAGCGGGATGAGCAATGAGCAGTTCTTC.